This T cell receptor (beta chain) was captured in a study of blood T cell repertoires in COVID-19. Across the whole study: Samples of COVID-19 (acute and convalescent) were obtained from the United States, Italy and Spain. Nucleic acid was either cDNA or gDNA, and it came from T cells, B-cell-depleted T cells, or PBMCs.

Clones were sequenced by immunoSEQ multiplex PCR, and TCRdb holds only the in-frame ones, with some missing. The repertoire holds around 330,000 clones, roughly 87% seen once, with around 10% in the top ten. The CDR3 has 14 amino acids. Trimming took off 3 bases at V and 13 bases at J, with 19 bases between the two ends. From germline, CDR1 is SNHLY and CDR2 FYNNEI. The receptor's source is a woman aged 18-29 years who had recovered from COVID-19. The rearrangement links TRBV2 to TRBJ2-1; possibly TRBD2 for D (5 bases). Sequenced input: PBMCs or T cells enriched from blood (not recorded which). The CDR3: CASSERAKIGPQFF. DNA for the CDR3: TGTGCCAGCAGTGAGCGGGCTAAGATTGGGCCCCAGTTCTTC.